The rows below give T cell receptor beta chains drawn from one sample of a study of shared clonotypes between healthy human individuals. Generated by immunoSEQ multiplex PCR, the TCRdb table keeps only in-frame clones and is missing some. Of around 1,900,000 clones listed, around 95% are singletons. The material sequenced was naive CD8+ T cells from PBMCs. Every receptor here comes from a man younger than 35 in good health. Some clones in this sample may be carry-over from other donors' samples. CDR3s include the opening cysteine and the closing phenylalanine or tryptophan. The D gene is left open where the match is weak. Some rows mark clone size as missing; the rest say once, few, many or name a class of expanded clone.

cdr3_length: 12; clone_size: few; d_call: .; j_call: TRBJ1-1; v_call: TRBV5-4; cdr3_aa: CASSLVGTEAFF; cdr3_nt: TGTGCCAGCAGCTTAGTGGGGACTGAAGCTTTCTTT
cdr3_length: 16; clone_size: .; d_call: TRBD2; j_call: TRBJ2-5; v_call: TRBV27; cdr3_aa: CASSLSLSGRGETQYF; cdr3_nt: TGTGCCAGCAGTTTATCTCTTTCGGGGAGGGGAGAGACCCAGTACTTC
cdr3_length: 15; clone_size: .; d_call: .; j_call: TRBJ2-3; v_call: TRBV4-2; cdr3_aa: CASSQDSPSTDTQYF; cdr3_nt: TGTGCCAGCAGCCAAGATTCTCCTAGCACAGATACGCAGTATTTT
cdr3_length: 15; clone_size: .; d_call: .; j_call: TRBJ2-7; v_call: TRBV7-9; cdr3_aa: CASSLAVAAAYEQYF; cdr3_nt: TGTGCCAGCAGCTTAGCCGTCGCCGCGGCCTACGAGCAGTACTTC
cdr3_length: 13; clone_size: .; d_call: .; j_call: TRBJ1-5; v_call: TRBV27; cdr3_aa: CASSLSMTQPQHF; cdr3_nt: TGTGCCAGCAGTTTATCGATGACTCAGCCCCAGCATTTT
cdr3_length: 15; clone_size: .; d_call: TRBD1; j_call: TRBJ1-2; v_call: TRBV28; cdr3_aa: CASSLGQGIRYGYTF; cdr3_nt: TGTGCCAGCAGCTTGGGACAGGGCATTCGGTATGGCTACACCTTC
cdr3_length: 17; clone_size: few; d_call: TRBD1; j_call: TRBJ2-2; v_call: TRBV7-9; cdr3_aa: CASSFQSGQANTGELFF; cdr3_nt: TGTGCCAGCAGCTTCCAAAGTGGACAGGCGAACACCGGGGAGCTGTTTTTT
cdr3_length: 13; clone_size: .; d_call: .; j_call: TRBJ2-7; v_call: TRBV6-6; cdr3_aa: CASSRDNTYEQYF; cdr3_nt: TGTGCCAGCAGCAGGGACAACACCTACGAGCAGTACTTC
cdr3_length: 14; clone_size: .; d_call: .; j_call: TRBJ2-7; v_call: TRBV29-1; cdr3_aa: CSVPKGGSSYEQYF; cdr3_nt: TGCAGCGTTCCAAAGGGGGGCTCCTCCTACGAGCAGTACTTC
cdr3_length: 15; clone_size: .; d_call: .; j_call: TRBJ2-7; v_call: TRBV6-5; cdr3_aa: CASSYLAGQSYEQYF; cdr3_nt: TGTGCCAGCAGTTACTTGGCAGGGCAATCCTACGAGCAGTACTTC
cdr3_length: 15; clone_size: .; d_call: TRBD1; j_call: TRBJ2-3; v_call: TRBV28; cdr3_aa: CASSFLRQGSDTQYF; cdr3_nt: TGTGCCAGCAGTTTTTTGAGACAGGGGTCGGATACGCAGTATTTT
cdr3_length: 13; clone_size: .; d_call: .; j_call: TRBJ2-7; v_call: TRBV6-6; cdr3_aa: CASSYQSSYEQYF; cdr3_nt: TGTGCCAGCAGTTACCAGAGCTCCTACGAGCAGTACTTC
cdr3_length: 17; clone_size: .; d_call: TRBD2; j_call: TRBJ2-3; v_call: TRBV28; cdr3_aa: CASSLRGLAGGTDTQYF; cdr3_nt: TGTGCCAGCAGTTTACGTGGACTAGCGGGAGGAACAGATACGCAGTATTTT
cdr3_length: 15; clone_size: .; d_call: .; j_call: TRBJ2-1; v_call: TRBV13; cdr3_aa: CASSLLTQTNNEQFF; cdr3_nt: TGTGCCAGCAGCCTGTTGACACAGACAAACAATGAGCAGTTCTTC
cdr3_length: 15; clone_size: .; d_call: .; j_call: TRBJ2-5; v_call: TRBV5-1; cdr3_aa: CASSLYGSPGETQYF; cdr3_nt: TGCGCCAGCAGCTTGTATGGGAGCCCTGGGGAGACCCAGTACTTC
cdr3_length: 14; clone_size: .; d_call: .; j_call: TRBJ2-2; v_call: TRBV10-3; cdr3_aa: CAISDRQGTGELFF; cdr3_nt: TGTGCCATCAGTGATCGTCAGGGGACCGGGGAGCTGTTTTTT
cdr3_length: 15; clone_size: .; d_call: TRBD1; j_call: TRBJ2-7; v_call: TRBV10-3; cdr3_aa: CAIRGYRGLSYEQYF; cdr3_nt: TGTGCCATCAGGGGGTACAGGGGGCTCTCCTACGAGCAGTACTTC
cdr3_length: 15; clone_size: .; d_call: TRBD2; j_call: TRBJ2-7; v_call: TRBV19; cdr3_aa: CASSSGSGGLYEQYF; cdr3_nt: TGTGCCAGTAGTAGTGGTAGCGGGGGGCTTTACGAGCAGTACTTC
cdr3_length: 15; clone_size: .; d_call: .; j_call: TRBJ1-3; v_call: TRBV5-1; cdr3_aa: CASSLPTDIGNTIYF; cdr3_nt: TGCGCCAGCAGCTTGCCGACAGACATTGGAAACACCATATATTTT
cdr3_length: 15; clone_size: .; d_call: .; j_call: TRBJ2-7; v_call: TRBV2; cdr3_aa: CASRDQGGPSYEQYF; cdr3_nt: TGTGCCAGCAGGGATCAGGGGGGTCCTTCCTACGAGCAGTACTTC
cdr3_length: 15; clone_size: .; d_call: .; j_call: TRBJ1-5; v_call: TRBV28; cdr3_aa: CASSPEQVSNQPQHF; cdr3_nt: TGTGCCAGCAGTCCCGAACAGGTTAGCAATCAGCCCCAGCATTTT
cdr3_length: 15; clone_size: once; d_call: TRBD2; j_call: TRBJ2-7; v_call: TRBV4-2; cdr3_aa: CASRPGLAAAYEQYF; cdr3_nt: TGTGCCAGCAGACCGGGACTAGCGGCCGCCTACGAGCAGTACTTC
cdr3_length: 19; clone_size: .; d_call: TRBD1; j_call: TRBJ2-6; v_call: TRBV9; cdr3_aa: CASSVALDRGFSGANVLTF; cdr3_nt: TGTGCCAGCAGCGTAGCCTTGGACAGGGGGTTCTCTGGGGCCAACGTCCTGACTTTC
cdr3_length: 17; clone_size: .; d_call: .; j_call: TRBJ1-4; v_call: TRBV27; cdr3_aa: CASSLLPFGTTNEKLFF; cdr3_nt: TGTGCCAGCAGTTTATTGCCTTTCGGTACTACTAATGAAAAACTGTTTTTT
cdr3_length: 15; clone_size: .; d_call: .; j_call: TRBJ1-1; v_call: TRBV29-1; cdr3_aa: CSVEEPRVGSTEAFF; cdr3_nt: TGCAGCGTTGAAGAGCCCAGGGTGGGGTCCACTGAAGCTTTCTTT
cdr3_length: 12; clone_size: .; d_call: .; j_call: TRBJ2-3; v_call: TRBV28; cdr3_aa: CASSFPGYTQYF; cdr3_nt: TGTGCCAGCAGTTTTCCCGGGTATACGCAGTATTTT
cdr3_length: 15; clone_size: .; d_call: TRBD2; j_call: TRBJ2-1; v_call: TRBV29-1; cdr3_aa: CSVDLGTSTYNEQFF; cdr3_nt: TGCAGCGTTGATCTCGGGACTAGCACCTACAATGAGCAGTTCTTC
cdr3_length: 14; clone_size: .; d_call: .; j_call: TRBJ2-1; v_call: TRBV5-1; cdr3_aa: CASSSGLINDEQFF; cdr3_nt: TGCGCCAGCAGCTCTGGACTGATCAATGATGAGCAGTTCTTC
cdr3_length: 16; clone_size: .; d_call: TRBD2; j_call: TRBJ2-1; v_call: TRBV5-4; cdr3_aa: CASTTGTSGFYNEQFF; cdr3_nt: TGTGCCAGTACCACCGGGACTAGCGGTTTTTACAATGAGCAGTTCTTC
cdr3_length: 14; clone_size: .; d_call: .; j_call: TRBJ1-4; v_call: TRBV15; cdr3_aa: CATSRDLGFEKLFF; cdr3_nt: TGTGCCACCAGCAGAGATTTGGGATTTGAAAAACTGTTTTTT
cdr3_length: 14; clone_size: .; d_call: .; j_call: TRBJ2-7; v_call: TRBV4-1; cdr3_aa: CASSQVGGNYEQYF; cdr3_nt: TGCGCCAGCAGCCAAGTAGGGGGAAACTACGAGCAGTACTTC
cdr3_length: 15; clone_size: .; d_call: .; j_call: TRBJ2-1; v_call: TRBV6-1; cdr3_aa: CASSDRDWQNNEQFF; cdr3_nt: TGTGCCAGCAGTGACCGGGACTGGCAAAACAATGAGCAGTTCTTC
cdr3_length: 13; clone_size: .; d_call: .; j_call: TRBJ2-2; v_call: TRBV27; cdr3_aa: CASSFSRTGELFF; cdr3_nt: TGTGCCAGCAGTTTCTCGCGCACCGGGGAGCTGTTTTTT
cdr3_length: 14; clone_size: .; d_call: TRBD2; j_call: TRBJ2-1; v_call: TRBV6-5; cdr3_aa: CASSGLASWNEQFF; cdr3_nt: TGTGCCAGCAGCGGACTAGCGAGTTGGAATGAGCAGTTCTTC
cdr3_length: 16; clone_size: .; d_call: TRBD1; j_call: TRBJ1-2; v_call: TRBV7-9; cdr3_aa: CASSSHRGMLNYGYTF; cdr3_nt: TGTGCCAGCAGCTCCCACAGGGGGATGTTGAACTATGGCTACACCTTC
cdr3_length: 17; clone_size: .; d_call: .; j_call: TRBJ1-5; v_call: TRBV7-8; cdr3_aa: CASSLGALGPGSQPQHF; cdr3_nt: TGTGCCAGCAGCTTAGGAGCGCTCGGGCCCGGTAGTCAGCCCCAGCATTTT
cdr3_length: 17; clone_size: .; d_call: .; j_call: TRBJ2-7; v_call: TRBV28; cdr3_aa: CASSLDIGGAPLRGQYF; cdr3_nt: TGTGCCAGCAGTTTAGATATCGGAGGGGCTCCCCTGAGAGGGCAGTACTTC
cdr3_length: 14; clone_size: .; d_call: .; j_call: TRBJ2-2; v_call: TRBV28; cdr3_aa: CASSPRGVAGELFF; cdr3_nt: TGTGCCAGCAGTCCCCGAGGGGTAGCGGGGGAGCTGTTTTTT
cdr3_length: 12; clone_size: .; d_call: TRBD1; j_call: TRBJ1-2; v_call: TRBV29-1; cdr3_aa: CSVVGTGDGYTF; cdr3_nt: TGCAGCGTTGTTGGGACAGGGGATGGCTACACCTTC
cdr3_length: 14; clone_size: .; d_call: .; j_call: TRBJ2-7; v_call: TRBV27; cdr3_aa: CASSLSVRGHEQYF; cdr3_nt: TGTGCCAGCAGTTTAAGCGTCAGGGGCCACGAGCAGTACTTC
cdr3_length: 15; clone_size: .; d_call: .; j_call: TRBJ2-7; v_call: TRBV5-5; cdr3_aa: CASSLDILTSYEQYF; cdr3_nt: TGTGCCAGCAGCTTGGACATCCTAACCTCCTACGAGCAGTACTTC
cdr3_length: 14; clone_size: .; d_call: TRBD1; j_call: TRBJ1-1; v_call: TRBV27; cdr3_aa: CASSLPGQGAEAFF; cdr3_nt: TGTGCCAGCAGTCTACCTGGACAGGGTGCTGAAGCTTTCTTT
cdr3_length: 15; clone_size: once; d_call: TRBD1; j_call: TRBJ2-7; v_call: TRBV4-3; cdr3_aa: CASSLDRGVFYEQYF; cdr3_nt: TGCGCCAGCAGCCTTGACAGGGGCGTTTTCTACGAGCAGTACTTC
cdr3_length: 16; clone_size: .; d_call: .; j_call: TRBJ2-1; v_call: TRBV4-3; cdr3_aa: CASSQERLAFYNEQFF; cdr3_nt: TGCGCCAGCAGCCAAGAAAGGCTAGCGTTCTACAATGAGCAGTTCTTC
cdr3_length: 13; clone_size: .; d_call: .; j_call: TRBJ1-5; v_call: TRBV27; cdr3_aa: CASSLGVGQPQHF; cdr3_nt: TGTGCCAGCAGTTTGGGGGTGGGTCAGCCCCAGCATTTT
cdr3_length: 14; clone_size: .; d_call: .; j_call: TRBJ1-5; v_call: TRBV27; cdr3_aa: CASSYRYSNQPQHF; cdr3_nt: TGTGCCAGCAGTTACAGATATAGCAATCAGCCCCAGCATTTT
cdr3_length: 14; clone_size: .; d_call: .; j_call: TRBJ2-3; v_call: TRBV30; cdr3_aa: CAWGSGSSTDTQYF; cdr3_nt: TGTGCCTGGGGTAGCGGCTCTAGCACAGATACGCAGTATTTT
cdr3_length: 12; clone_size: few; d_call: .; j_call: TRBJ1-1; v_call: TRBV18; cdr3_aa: CASSPGNTEAFF; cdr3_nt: TGTGCCAGCTCACCAGGGAACACTGAAGCTTTCTTT
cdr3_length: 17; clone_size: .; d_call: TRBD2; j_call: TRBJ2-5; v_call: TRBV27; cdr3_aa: CASSLRASGRSQETQYF; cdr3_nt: TGTGCCAGCAGTTTAAGGGCTAGCGGGAGGAGCCAAGAGACCCAGTACTTC
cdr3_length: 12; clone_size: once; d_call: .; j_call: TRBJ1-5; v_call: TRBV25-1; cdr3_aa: CASSRGGEPQHF; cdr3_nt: TGTGCCAGCAGTCGGGGGGGCGAGCCCCAGCATTTT
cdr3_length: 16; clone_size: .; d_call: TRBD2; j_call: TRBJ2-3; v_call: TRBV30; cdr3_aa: CAWSLGLEPSTDTQYF; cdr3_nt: TGTGCCTGGAGCCTGGGACTAGAGCCTAGCACAGATACGCAGTATTTT
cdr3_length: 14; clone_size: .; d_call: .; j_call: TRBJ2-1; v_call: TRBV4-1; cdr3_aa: CASSPRSGWEEQFF; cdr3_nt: TGCGCCAGCAGCCCCCGGTCGGGGTGGGAGGAGCAGTTCTTC
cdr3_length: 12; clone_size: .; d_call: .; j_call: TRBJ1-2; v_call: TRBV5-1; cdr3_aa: CASSPRGYGYTF; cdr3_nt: TGCGCCAGCAGCCCCCGAGGGTATGGCTACACCTTC
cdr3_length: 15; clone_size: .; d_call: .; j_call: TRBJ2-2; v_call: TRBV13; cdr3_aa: CASSGGTPNTGELFF; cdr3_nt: TGTGCCAGCAGCGGCGGGACTCCGAACACCGGGGAGCTGTTTTTT